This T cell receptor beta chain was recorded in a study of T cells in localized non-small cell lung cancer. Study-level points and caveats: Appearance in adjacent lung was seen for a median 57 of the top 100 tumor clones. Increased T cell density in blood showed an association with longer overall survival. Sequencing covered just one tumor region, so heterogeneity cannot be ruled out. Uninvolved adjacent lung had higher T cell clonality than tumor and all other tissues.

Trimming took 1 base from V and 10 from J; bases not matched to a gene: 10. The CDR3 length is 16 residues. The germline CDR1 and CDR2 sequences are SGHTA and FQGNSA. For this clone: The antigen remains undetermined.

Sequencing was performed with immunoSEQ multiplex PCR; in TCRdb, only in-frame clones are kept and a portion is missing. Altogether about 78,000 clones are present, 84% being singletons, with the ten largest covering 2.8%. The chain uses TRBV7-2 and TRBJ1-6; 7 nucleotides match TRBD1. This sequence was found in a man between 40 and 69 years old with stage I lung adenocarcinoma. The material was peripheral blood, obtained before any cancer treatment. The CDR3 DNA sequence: TGTGCCAGCAGCTTAGGGGGGGACAGTAGAGTATCACCCCTCCACTTT. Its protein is CASSLGGDSRVSPLHF.